These T cell receptor beta chains were read from a single sample in a study of human T cells and chemical hapten exposure. Via MiXCR, TCRdb re-called the RACE reads, giving one row per CDR3 protein. This sample has 75,000 to 100,000 distinct CDR3 sequences, with around 12% found just once. The material sequenced was whole blood, taken in connection with sensitization to the hapten diphenylcyclopropenone (DPC). All receptors come from a woman aged 40-49 years with alopecia areata. Some clones in this sample may be carry-over from other donors' samples. Each CDR3 is given with its conserved first and last residue. A D gene is named only where the DNA matches it firmly. Not every row has a clone size; where given, it reads once, few, many or a size class.

j_call v_call d_call cdr3_length clone_size cdr3_aa cdr3_nt
TRBJ1-1 TRBV12-3/TRBV12-4 . 13 many CASSLALGGRAFF TGTGCCAGCAGTTTAGCGCTAGGGGGTCGGGCTTTCTTT
TRBJ2-4 TRBV5-4 . 15 few CASSTNDGVGNIQYF TGTGCCAGCAGCACAAACGACGGGGTAGGAAACATTCAGTACTTC
TRBJ1-5 TRBV10-3 TRBD1 14 . CAISDRQGDQPQHF TGTGCCATCAGTGACCGACAGGGGGATCAGCCCCAGCATTTT
TRBJ2-7 TRBV7-2 . 11 . CASSLFNEQYF TGTGCCAGCAGCTTATTTAACGAGCAGTACTTC
TRBJ2-3 TRBV7-3 TRBD2 15 many CASSSGLAATDTQYF TGTGCCAGCAGCTCGGGGCTAGCGGCTACAGATACGCAGTATTTT
TRBJ2-1 TRBV29-1 TRBD1 15 . CSARTGRVLRNEQFF TGCAGCGCCAGGACAGGGAGAGTACTACGGAATGAGCAGTTCTTC
TRBJ1-5 TRBV6-2/TRBV6-3 . 14 many CASTTGGSNQPQHF TGTGCCAGCACCACGGGGGGTAGCAATCAGCCCCAGCATTTT
TRBJ2-3 TRBV11-3 . 16 . CASSLAGGVVGDTQYF TGTGCCAGCAGCTTAGCAGGCGGGGTCGTGGGAGATACGCAGTATTTT
TRBJ2-7 TRBV28 TRBD1 11 few CASSGQGVRYF TGTGCCAGCAGTGGGCAGGGGGTACGGTACTTC
TRBJ2-2 TRBV19 . 14 . CASSNGQNTGELFF TGTGCCAGTAGTAACGGACAGAACACCGGGGAGCTGTTTTTT
TRBJ1-2 TRBV27 TRBD1 15 many CASRPTPGQASGYTF TGTGCCAGCAGGCCAACCCCGGGACAGGCGTCCGGCTACACCTTC
TRBJ2-5 TRBV29-1 . 9 few CSVDTIQYF TGCAGCGTTGATACTATCCAGTACTTC
TRBJ2-1 TRBV7-8 TRBD2 15 few CASMGAGGSYNEQFF TGTGCCAGCATGGGAGCGGGAGGATCCTACAATGAGCAGTTCTTC
TRBJ2-1 TRBV7-3 . 16 . CASSLEGGAAYNEQFF TGTGCCAGCAGCTTAGAAGGGGGGGCCGCCTACAATGAGCAGTTCTTC
TRBJ1-1 TRBV20-1 . 14 . CSARDGGPYTEAFF TGCAGTGCTAGAGATGGGGGCCCGTACACTGAAGCTTTCTTT
TRBJ1-1 TRBV10-3 . 12 . CAIKASNTEAFF TGTGCCATAAAGGCCAGTAACACTGAAGCTTTCTTT
TRBJ2-7 TRBV28 TRBD1 16 . CASSRHRDRGSYEQYF TGTGCCAGCAGCCGTCACCGGGACAGGGGGTCCTACGAGCAGTACTTC
TRBJ2-7 TRBV4-2 TRBD2 15 many CASSQDLAESYEQYF TGTGCCAGCAGCCAAGACCTAGCGGAGTCCTACGAGCAGTACTTC
TRBJ1-4 TRBV19 TRBD1 13 . CASNRATGGSPSF TGTGCCAGTAATCGCGCTACAGGGGGCTCTCCTAGTTTT
TRBJ2-7 TRBV6-2/TRBV6-3 . 14 many CASNRDFGAYEQYF TGTGCCAGCAACCGGGACTTTGGAGCCTACGAGCAGTACTTC
TRBJ1-5 TRBV20-1 . 13 . CSARERARQPQHF TGCAGTGCTAGGGAGAGGGCGCGGCAGCCCCAGCATTTT
TRBJ1-4 TRBV5-1 . 15 many CASSPGTTTNEKLFF TGCGCCAGCAGCCCCGGTACAACAACTAATGAAAAACTGTTTTTT
TRBJ2-7 TRBV30 . 15 . CAWNPSNRGGGEQYF TGTGCCTGGAATCCCTCAAACAGGGGTGGAGGGGAGCAGTACTTC
TRBJ2-5 TRBV27 TRBD2 15 . CASSLGAGTQETQYF TGTGCCAGCAGTTTGGGAGCGGGAACTCAAGAGACCCAGTACTTC
TRBJ1-2 TRBV25-1 . 11 many CASSQGGGYTF TGTGCCAGCAGTCAAGGCGGCGGCTACACCTTC
TRBJ2-3 TRBV29-1 TRBD2 14 few CSVEPSGRPDTQYF TGCAGCGTTGAACCTAGCGGGAGGCCAGATACGCAGTATTTT
TRBJ2-3 TRBV7-9 . 14 few CASSLEEGRHTQYF TGTGCCAGCAGCTTAGAGGAGGGGAGGCATACGCAGTATTTT
TRBJ2-7 TRBV7-9 . 13 . CASSPRGFYEQYF TGTGCCAGCAGCCCCCGGGGCTTCTACGAGCAGTACTTC
TRBJ2-1 TRBV5-1 . 15 few CASIPGQGGANEQFF TGCGCCAGCATCCCCGGACAGGGAGGGGCAAATGAGCAGTTCTTC
TRBJ1-2 TRBV30 TRBD1 18 . CAWSPLTGAPSWSYGYTF TGTGCCTGGAGTCCGCTTACAGGGGCTCCATCCTGGAGCTATGGCTACACCTTC
TRBJ1-5 TRBV12-3/TRBV12-4 . 16 few CASSLSTGRSNQPQHF TGTGCCAGCAGTCTCTCGACTGGCCGAAGCAATCAGCCCCAGCATTTT
TRBJ2-3 TRBV11-2 TRBD2 17 . CASSLALAGGPTDTQYF TGTGCCAGCAGCTTAGCGCTAGCGGGAGGGCCCACAGATACGCAGTATTTT